The TCR beta chain described here comes from a study of cytotoxic CD8 clonotypes in ibrutinib-treated CLL (dated by TCRdb to 2020 to 2023). Broadly, across the study: In this cohort, some 14 patients were treatment-naive and 11 to 12 were relapsed/refractory, while 17 to 18 had unmutated IGHV. Responses were partial in around 25 patients and complete in 2; after median about 70 months follow-up, roughly 15 stayed in remission and 12 progressed. Samples at response were collected after a median of about 12 months of treatment, with a range of about 6 to 36 months. On average, each sample had roughly 250,000 productive templates and around 100,000 productive rearrangements. Of the approximately 91 people in the trial, around 25 had longitudinal samples available. Cryopreserved peripheral blood mononuclear cells were collected at three points: before therapy, at response, and at either sustained remission or disease progression. Every remission and progressive disease sample was obtained while ibrutinib was still being received by the patients. Summary of the overall study and its limitations: Clonality rose at ibrutinib response, remained stable during sustained remission, and dropped back toward baseline at progression. Baseline clonality was found to be higher than that of age-matched healthy donors and was strongly correlated with circulating CD8+ T-cell counts. Public clonotypes were rare and either shrank or stayed stable during treatment, and the rise in clonality at ibrutinib response reflected expansion of private clonotypes. Sustained-remission and progressing patients did not have matched sampling times, and lymph node repertoires were not examined.

Remarks on this clone: Its cognate antigen has yet to be identified. No quality values exist for individual bases; no much larger clone is one base distant.

Taken with the paper, the label for time point translates to: eleven to twelve months on ibrutinib. For TCR beta library preparation, about 2 micrograms of genomic DNA were isolated from cryopreserved PBMCs. Longitudinal blood samples from CLL patients receiving ibrutinib monotherapy were subjected to high-throughput TCR beta sequencing. Patients were enrolled in a phase 2 open-label single-center ibrutinib monotherapy trial. The junction shows trimming of 5 bases on V and 9 bases on J, and the gene matches do not reach 23 bases of it. From the cysteine through the phenylalanine, the CDR3 covers 17 amino acids. Only the CDR3 part of the read is kept: 51 bases, read in frame from the first base. CDR1 is given as SGHRS and CDR2 as YFSETQ, both from the germline V gene. On a MiSeq, deep resolution sequencing aimed for a depth between 1 in 1 million and 1 in 200,000 T cells, with each clonotype covered approximately 9.8x on average. The immunoSEQ hsTCRB Kit was used to generate the TCR beta libraries. From the authors' description of their analysis: ImmunoSEQ Data Assistant and ImmunoSEQ Analyzer were used for data analysis, and V, D and J genes were assigned according to IMGT definitions. Clonality, with values ranging from 0 to 1, was calculated as one minus the normalized Shannon entropy of productive rearrangement frequencies. Only overrepresented clonotypes making up at least 0.05% of the repertoire of each patient were included in the public clonotype analysis. Approximately 13 age-matched healthy donor repertoires from immuneACCESS served as clonality controls. Drawn from immuneACCESS, this table holds only the in-frame rearrangements with V and J called that TCRdb kept. Clones are partly lost; checked studies trace under half to an unresolved V gene and leave the rest unexplained. The V and J calls and clone size were taken over from that table, and D and trimming were inferred from the DNA. In all, the sample holds 130,000 or so clones, and roughly 83% of those were seen once. Together, the top ten hold roughly 12% of the sample.

The clonotype comes from a human donor with chronic lymphocytic leukemia. The material sequenced was PBMCs, taken after 12 months of ibrutinib treatment. The V gene is TRBV5-1 and the J gene is TRBJ2-7; TRBD2 fits 7 bases in the junction. DNA sequence: TGCGCCAGCAGTCGGGCGGGAGTGTCCCCCCTTTATCTAGGGCAGTACTTC. Its translation is CASSRAGVSPLYLGQYF.